The rows below give T cell receptor beta chains drawn from one sample of a study of blood T cell repertoires in COVID-19. Generated by immunoSEQ multiplex PCR, the TCRdb table keeps only in-frame clones and is missing some. The sample lists 200,000 to 300,000 clones; 75% to 90% were seen once. Sequencing was performed on peripheral blood. These receptors came from a woman aged 25 to 39 who had recovered from COVID-19. Each CDR3 is given with its conserved first and last residue. The D gene is left open where the match is weak. Clone size is shown for a subset of rows, as once, few, many or a class of expanded clone.

J | V | size | D | DNA | CDR3
TRBJ2-7 | TRBV27 | - | TRBD1 | TGTGCCAGCATGGGTGACAGGGAGTCGGTCGAGCAGTACTTC | CASMGDRESVEQYF
TRBJ1-3 | TRBV7-9 | once | - | TGTGCCAGCATCGAATTGAAAGGACAGTACTCTGGAAACACCATATATTTT | CASIELKGQYSGNTIYF
TRBJ2-1 | TRBV4-1 | - | - | TGCGCCAGCAGCCAAGAGGTGGCCAACAATGAGCAGTTCTTC | CASSQEVANNEQFF
TRBJ1-5 | TRBV5-1 | - | - | TGCGCCAGCAGCGAAGGGAGCTTCCGCAATCAGCCCCAGCATTTT | CASSEGSFRNQPQHF
TRBJ2-7 | TRBV6-6 | - | - | TGTGCCAGCAGTTTCCGCCGGGACAAGCCCTACGAGCAGTACTTC | CASSFRRDKPYEQYF
TRBJ2-4 | TRBV3-1/TRBV3-2 | once | TRBD1 | TGTGCCAGCAGCCGCCGGCCAGGGGGCATGAACATTCAGTACTTC | CASSRRPGGMNIQYF
TRBJ1-2 | TRBV5-1 | - | TRBD1 | TGCGCCAGCAGCGGAGGGGACAGGGCGGGCTATGGCTACACCTTC | CASSGGDRAGYGYTF
TRBJ1-3 | TRBV10-2 | - | - | TGCGCCAGCAGTGATACGCGGGGGCAAGGAAACACCATATATTTT | CASSDTRGQGNTIYF
TRBJ1-1 | TRBV7-6 | - | - | TGTGCCAGCAGCTTAGAACAGAACACTGAAGCTTTCTTT | CASSLEQNTEAFF
TRBJ2-3 | TRBV5-1 | - | TRBD1 | TGCGCCAGCAGCTTGGGACAGGGCGCAGATACGCAGTATTTT | CASSLGQGADTQYF
TRBJ1-1 | TRBV27 | - | TRBD1 | TGTGCCAGCAGTTTCCGCGGGACAGGGAAAACTGAAGCTTTCTTT | CASSFRGTGKTEAFF
TRBJ2-2 | TRBV5-1 | - | - | TGCGCCAGCAGCGAGGGACAAGCCAACACCGGGGAGCTGTTTTTT | CASSEGQANTGELFF
TRBJ2-2 | TRBV9 | once | - | TGTGCCAGCAGCAACAACAGGGAGGGGGACACCGGGGAGCTGTTTTTT | CASSNNREGDTGELFF
TRBJ2-2 | TRBV6-5 | - | TRBD1 | TGTGCCAGCAGTTACACAGGGGGTTCCGGGGAGCTGTTTTTT | CASSYTGGSGELFF
TRBJ2-3 | TRBV2 | - | TRBD1 | TGTGCCAGCAGTGAACAGGGACAGGGTTCAGATACGCAGTATTTT | CASSEQGQGSDTQYF
TRBJ2-6 | TRBV29-1 | - | - | TGCAGCGTTGAATTCTTGGTAGGGGCGGGGGCCAACGTCCTGACTTTC | CSVEFLVGAGANVLTF
TRBJ2-2 | TRBV5-4 | - | TRBD2 | TGTGCCAGCAGCTCGAACCCCCTAGCGGGGGGCCGGGAGCTGTTTTTT | CASSSNPLAGGRELFF
TRBJ1-2 | TRBV15 | - | TRBD1 | TGTGCCACTCGACAGGGTTATGGCTACACCTTC | CATRQGYGYTF
TRBJ1-2 | TRBV7-8 | - | - | TGTGCCAGCAGCTTAGATCGTCTGAAGGACAGATCTAACTATGGCTACACCTTC | CASSLDRLKDRSNYGYTF
TRBJ1-3 | TRBV19 | - | - | TGTGCCAGTAGTATACCTCAATTAGACTCTGGAAACACCATATATTTT | CASSIPQLDSGNTIYF
TRBJ2-5 | TRBV20-1 | - | - | TGCAGTGCTAGTTTTTGGGGCAGAGAGACCCAGTACTTC | CSASFWGRETQYF
TRBJ1-2 | TRBV7-9 | - | TRBD1 | TGTGCCAGCAGCTTAGCGGAGGGGGCGACCTATGGCTACACCTTC | CASSLAEGATYGYTF